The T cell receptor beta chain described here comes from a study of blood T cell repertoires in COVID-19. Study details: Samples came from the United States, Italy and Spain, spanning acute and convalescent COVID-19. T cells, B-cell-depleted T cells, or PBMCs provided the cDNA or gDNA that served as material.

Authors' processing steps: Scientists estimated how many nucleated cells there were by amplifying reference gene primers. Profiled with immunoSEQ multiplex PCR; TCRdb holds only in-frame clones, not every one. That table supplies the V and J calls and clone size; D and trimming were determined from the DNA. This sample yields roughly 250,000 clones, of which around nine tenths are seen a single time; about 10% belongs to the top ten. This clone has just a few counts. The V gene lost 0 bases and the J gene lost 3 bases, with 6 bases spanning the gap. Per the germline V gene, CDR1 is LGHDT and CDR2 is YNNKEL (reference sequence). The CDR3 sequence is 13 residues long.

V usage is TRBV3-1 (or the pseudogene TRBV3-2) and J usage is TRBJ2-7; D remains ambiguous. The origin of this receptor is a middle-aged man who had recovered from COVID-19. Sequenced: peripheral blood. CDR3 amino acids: CASSQDVIYEQYF. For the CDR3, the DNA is TGTGCCAGCAGCCAAGATGTAATCTACGAGCAGTACTTC.